What follows describes a single T cell receptor beta chain. The data were taken from a study of blood T cell repertoires in COVID-19. Study context: Samples came from the United States, Italy and Spain, spanning acute and convalescent COVID-19. Sources were T cells, B-cell-depleted T cells, or PBMCs; the material itself was cDNA or gDNA.

Original processing methods: Amplification from reference gene primers served as the basis for estimated nucleated cell counts. The protocol was immunoSEQ multiplex PCR, while the TCRdb copy is restricted to in-frame clones and leaves out a portion. V and J calls and clone size come straight from that table; D and trimming were deduced from the DNA. The sample holds about 110,000 clones, around 91% seen once. The CDR3 covers 14 residues. CDR1 is MNHEY, CDR2 SMNVEV, per germline (reference sequence). The V gene end was trimmed by 6 bases and the J gene end by 5 bases; junction bases not matched to a gene: 7.

Material for sequencing was peripheral blood. The TCR was taken from a woman older than 75 with acute or convalescent COVID-19. The J gene is TRBJ2-5, the V gene TRBV27, with 9 bases lining up with TRBD1. This CDR3 reads CASSQGTGWETQYF. In nucleotides, the CDR3 is TGTGCCAGCAGCCAAGGGACAGGGTGGGAGACCCAGTACTTC.